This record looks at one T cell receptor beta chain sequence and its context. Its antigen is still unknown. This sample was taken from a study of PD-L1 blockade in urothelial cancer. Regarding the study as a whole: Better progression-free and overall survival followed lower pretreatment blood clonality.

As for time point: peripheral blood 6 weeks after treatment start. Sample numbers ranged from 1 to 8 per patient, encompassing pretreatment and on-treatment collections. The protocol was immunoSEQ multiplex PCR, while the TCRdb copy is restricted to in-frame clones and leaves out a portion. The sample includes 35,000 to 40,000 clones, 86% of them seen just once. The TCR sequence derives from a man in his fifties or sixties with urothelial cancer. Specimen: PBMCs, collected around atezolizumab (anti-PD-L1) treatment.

The CDR3 DNA reads as TGTGCCAGCAGCAATATAGCGGGGGGGCCGAATACGCAGTATTTT. Translated, it gives CASSNIAGGPNTQYF. V and J are TRBV7-2 and TRBJ2-3; 11 nucleotides align to TRBD2. The germline gives CDR1 SGHTA, CDR2 FQGNSA. The CDR3 contains 15 residues. V shed 5 bases and J 7 bases; nucleotides not matched to a gene: 8.